The rows below give T cell receptor beta chains drawn from one sample of a study of shared clonotypes between healthy human individuals. Assay: immunoSEQ multiplex PCR; the TCRdb copy retains only in-frame clones and omits some. Here the sample spans some 2,400,000 clones, nearly 97% being singletons. The source material was naive CD4+ T cells sorted from blood. The receptors were sampled from a man aged 18 to 30 in good health. The CDR3 runs from the conserved cysteine through the conserved F or W. Fields, in order: CDR3 protein, CDR3 DNA, D gene, V gene, J gene, clone size. D genes are given only for firm matches. Expanded clones are given a class, and other clones once, few, many or no size at all.

cdr3_aa: CASSIAGAEYGYTF
cdr3_nt: TGTGCCAGTAGTATAGCAGGGGCAGAGTATGGCTACACCTTC
d_call: NA
v_call: TRBV19
j_call: TRBJ1-2
clone_size: NA

cdr3_aa: CATHRGGGTYNEQFF
cdr3_nt: TGTGCCACCCATCGGGGCGGGGGTACCTACAATGAGCAGTTCTTC
d_call: TRBD2
v_call: TRBV15
j_call: TRBJ2-1
clone_size: NA

cdr3_aa: CASSPNSRTGGSGNTIYF
cdr3_nt: TGTGCCAGCAGCCCTAACTCGCGGACAGGGGGCTCTGGAAACACCATATATTTT
d_call: TRBD1
v_call: TRBV7-9
j_call: TRBJ1-3
clone_size: NA

cdr3_aa: CASSAPGGAVGGEAFF
cdr3_nt: TGTGCCAGCAGCGCCCCAGGGGGCGCGGTGGGTGGTGAAGCTTTCTTT
d_call: TRBD1
v_call: TRBV9
j_call: TRBJ1-1
clone_size: NA

cdr3_aa: CASRATGNPYEQYF
cdr3_nt: TGTGCCAGCAGGGCGACAGGGAACCCCTACGAGCAGTACTTC
d_call: TRBD1
v_call: TRBV5-6
j_call: TRBJ2-7
clone_size: NA

cdr3_aa: CASTQGLGAYGYTF
cdr3_nt: TGTGCCAGCACCCAAGGGCTGGGGGCGTATGGCTACACCTTC
d_call: NA
v_call: TRBV25-1
j_call: TRBJ1-2
clone_size: NA

cdr3_aa: CASSSSYNSPLHF
cdr3_nt: TGTGCCAGCAGTAGCTCCTATAATTCACCCCTCCACTTT
d_call: NA
v_call: TRBV6-1
j_call: TRBJ1-6
clone_size: NA

cdr3_aa: CASSQQGASEAFF
cdr3_nt: TGTGCCAGCAGCCAACAGGGGGCCTCTGAAGCTTTCTTT
d_call: TRBD1
v_call: TRBV14
j_call: TRBJ1-1
clone_size: NA

cdr3_aa: CASSSFGGYGYTF
cdr3_nt: TGTGCCAGCAGCTCTTTCGGTGGCTATGGCTACACCTTC
d_call: NA
v_call: TRBV7-2
j_call: TRBJ1-2
clone_size: NA

cdr3_aa: CASLAQGQGTGELFF
cdr3_nt: TGTGCCAGCCTTGCCCAGGGACAGGGGACCGGGGAGCTGTTTTTT
d_call: TRBD1
v_call: TRBV2
j_call: TRBJ2-2
clone_size: NA

cdr3_aa: CASSSDRGHHEQYF
cdr3_nt: TGTGCCAGCAGCTCCGACAGGGGGCATCACGAGCAGTACTTC
d_call: TRBD1
v_call: TRBV6-5
j_call: TRBJ2-7
clone_size: NA

cdr3_aa: CASSQEEGNQPQHF
cdr3_nt: TGCGCCAGCAGCCAAGAGGAGGGCAATCAGCCCCAGCATTTT
d_call: NA
v_call: TRBV4-1
j_call: TRBJ1-5
clone_size: NA

cdr3_aa: CASSPTSGPTGETQYF
cdr3_nt: TGCGCCAGCAGCCCGACTAGCGGCCCCACGGGGGAGACCCAGTACTTC
d_call: TRBD2
v_call: TRBV5-1
j_call: TRBJ2-5
clone_size: NA

cdr3_aa: CASSHFGSNANTGELFF
cdr3_nt: TGCGCCAGCAGCCACTTTGGGAGCAACGCGAACACCGGGGAGCTGTTTTTT
d_call: NA
v_call: TRBV4-1
j_call: TRBJ2-2
clone_size: NA

cdr3_aa: CASTLTDANTGELFF
cdr3_nt: TGTGCCAGCACCCTGACAGACGCGAACACCGGGGAGCTGTTTTTT
d_call: NA
v_call: TRBV6-5
j_call: TRBJ2-2
clone_size: NA

cdr3_aa: CASKEGSDRAADTQYF
cdr3_nt: TGTGCCAGCAAGGAAGGCTCGGACAGGGCTGCAGATACGCAGTATTTT
d_call: TRBD1
v_call: TRBV7-2
j_call: TRBJ2-3
clone_size: NA

cdr3_aa: CASSSFRGTEQFF
cdr3_nt: TGTGCCAGCAGCTCCTTCAGGGGTACTGAGCAGTTCTTC
d_call: NA
v_call: TRBV7-9
j_call: TRBJ2-1
clone_size: few

cdr3_aa: CASSPENTIYF
cdr3_nt: TGTGCCAGCTCACCTGAAAACACCATATATTTT
d_call: NA
v_call: TRBV18
j_call: TRBJ1-3
clone_size: NA

cdr3_aa: CASSVKTGQAGWHEQYF
cdr3_nt: TGTGCCAGCAGCGTAAAGACGGGACAGGCAGGTTGGCACGAGCAGTACTTC
d_call: TRBD1
v_call: TRBV9
j_call: TRBJ2-7
clone_size: NA

cdr3_aa: CASSPGAGELFF
cdr3_nt: TGTGCCAGCAGCCCGGGGGCCGGGGAGCTGTTTTTT
d_call: NA
v_call: TRBV11-3
j_call: TRBJ2-2
clone_size: once

cdr3_aa: CASSRGVQGADYGYTF
cdr3_nt: TGTGCCAGCAGCCGGGGCGTACAGGGGGCGGACTATGGCTACACCTTC
d_call: TRBD1
v_call: TRBV5-8
j_call: TRBJ1-2
clone_size: NA

cdr3_aa: CASSPQGGYPGANVLTF
cdr3_nt: TGTGCCAGCTCACCACAGGGGGGGTACCCTGGGGCCAACGTCCTGACTTTC
d_call: NA
v_call: TRBV18
j_call: TRBJ2-6
clone_size: once

cdr3_aa: CASSPWDSTDTQYF
cdr3_nt: TGTGCCAGCAGCCCTTGGGACAGCACAGATACGCAGTATTTT
d_call: NA
v_call: TRBV7-2
j_call: TRBJ2-3
clone_size: NA

cdr3_aa: CASSRTSAEQYF
cdr3_nt: TGTGCCAGCAGTCGGACTTCCGCCGAGCAGTACTTC
d_call: NA
v_call: TRBV6-5
j_call: TRBJ2-7
clone_size: NA

cdr3_aa: CASSRDGYEQYF
cdr3_nt: TGTGCCAGCAGCCGGGACGGATACGAGCAGTACTTC
d_call: NA
v_call: TRBV7-9
j_call: TRBJ2-7
clone_size: once

cdr3_aa: CASSLAARTGGMSSYEQYF
cdr3_nt: TGCGCCAGCAGCTTGGCCGCGCGGACAGGGGGAATGAGCTCCTACGAGCAGTACTTC
d_call: TRBD1
v_call: TRBV5-1
j_call: TRBJ2-7
clone_size: NA

cdr3_aa: CASSPTGASYNEQFF
cdr3_nt: TGTGCCAGCAGCCCGACAGGGGCCTCCTACAATGAGCAGTTCTTC
d_call: TRBD1
v_call: TRBV5-4
j_call: TRBJ2-1
clone_size: NA

cdr3_aa: CASTQGQPRPQHF
cdr3_nt: TGTGCCAGCACCCAGGGACAGCCTAGGCCCCAGCATTTT
d_call: TRBD1
v_call: TRBV6-1
j_call: TRBJ1-5
clone_size: once

cdr3_aa: CASSKAGTGVGETQYF
cdr3_nt: TGCGCCAGCAGCAAGGCCGGGACAGGGGTTGGAGAGACCCAGTACTTC
d_call: TRBD1
v_call: TRBV5-1
j_call: TRBJ2-5
clone_size: NA

cdr3_aa: CASSQDSQDRASNQPQHF
cdr3_nt: TGCGCCAGCAGCCAAGATAGTCAAGACAGGGCAAGCAATCAGCCCCAGCATTTT
d_call: TRBD1
v_call: TRBV4-1
j_call: TRBJ1-5
clone_size: NA

cdr3_aa: CASSIRRGNSYEQYF
cdr3_nt: TGTGCCAGTAGTATTAGGCGGGGAAACTCCTACGAGCAGTACTTC
d_call: NA
v_call: TRBV19
j_call: TRBJ2-7
clone_size: once

cdr3_aa: CASSGQGGYEQYF
cdr3_nt: TGTGCCAGCAGCGGACAGGGGGGGTACGAGCAGTACTTC
d_call: TRBD1
v_call: TRBV2
j_call: TRBJ2-7
clone_size: NA

cdr3_aa: CASSKGQVTTGELFF
cdr3_nt: TGCGCCAGCAGCAAGGGACAGGTGACCACCGGGGAGCTGTTTTTT
d_call: TRBD1
v_call: TRBV5-1
j_call: TRBJ2-2
clone_size: NA

cdr3_aa: CASSIRQTGELFF
cdr3_nt: TGTGCCAGCAGCATCCGACAGACCGGGGAGCTGTTTTTT
d_call: NA
v_call: TRBV9
j_call: TRBJ2-2
clone_size: once

cdr3_aa: CASSPIIMGRPGEQYF
cdr3_nt: TGCGCCAGCAGCCCGATAATTATGGGACGCCCCGGCGAGCAGTACTTC
d_call: NA
v_call: TRBV4-1
j_call: TRBJ2-7
clone_size: NA

cdr3_aa: CACGLAGTDTQYF
cdr3_nt: TGCGCCTGCGGACTAGCGGGGACAGATACGCAGTATTTT
d_call: TRBD2
v_call: TRBV10-1
j_call: TRBJ2-3
clone_size: NA

cdr3_aa: CASSEQSGNTIYF
cdr3_nt: TGTGCCAGCAGTGAACAGTCTGGAAACACCATATATTTT
d_call: NA
v_call: TRBV6-1
j_call: TRBJ1-3
clone_size: NA

cdr3_aa: CASSLEGGKLYGYTF
cdr3_nt: TGTGCCAGCAGTTTGGAAGGGGGGAAGCTCTATGGCTACACCTTC
d_call: NA
v_call: TRBV5-4
j_call: TRBJ1-2
clone_size: NA

cdr3_aa: CASSQTPLGNTIYF
cdr3_nt: TGTGCCAGCAGCCAGACACCACTTGGAAACACCATATATTTT
d_call: NA
v_call: TRBV6-5
j_call: TRBJ1-3
clone_size: NA

cdr3_aa: CASSVHGSSYNEQFF
cdr3_nt: TGTGCCAGCAGCGTACACGGGAGCTCCTACAATGAGCAGTTCTTC
d_call: NA
v_call: TRBV9
j_call: TRBJ2-1
clone_size: few

cdr3_aa: CASSDPGLSYEQYF
cdr3_nt: TGTGCCAGCAGTGACCCGGGACTTTCCTACGAGCAGTACTTC
d_call: NA
v_call: TRBV2
j_call: TRBJ2-7
clone_size: once

cdr3_aa: CASSLDAIREREQYF
cdr3_nt: TGTGCCAGCAGTTTAGACGCCATCAGGGAGCGCGAGCAGTACTTC
d_call: NA
v_call: TRBV28
j_call: TRBJ2-7
clone_size: once

cdr3_aa: CASSLLAGGPLETQYF
cdr3_nt: TGTGCCAGCAGCCTACTAGCGGGAGGCCCCCTGGAGACCCAGTACTTC
d_call: TRBD2
v_call: TRBV7-9
j_call: TRBJ2-5
clone_size: NA

cdr3_aa: CASSSPSGVAYNSPLHF
cdr3_nt: TGTGCCAGCAGCTCCCCGTCGGGGGTCGCCTATAATTCACCCCTCCACTTT
d_call: NA
v_call: TRBV7-2
j_call: TRBJ1-6
clone_size: NA

cdr3_aa: CASRTGLSNQPQHF
cdr3_nt: TGTGCCAGTCGGACGGGACTTAGCAATCAGCCCCAGCATTTT
d_call: NA
v_call: TRBV2
j_call: TRBJ1-5
clone_size: NA

cdr3_aa: CASNKDRGRYGYTF
cdr3_nt: TGTGCCAGCAATAAGGACAGGGGGAGATATGGCTACACCTTC
d_call: TRBD1
v_call: TRBV6-6
j_call: TRBJ1-2
clone_size: NA

cdr3_aa: CASSEQDRGYTF
cdr3_nt: TGTGCCAGCAGTGAACAGGATCGTGGCTACACCTTC
d_call: NA
v_call: TRBV6-1
j_call: TRBJ1-2
clone_size: NA

cdr3_aa: CASSVEGSSSGELFF
cdr3_nt: TGTGCCAGCAGCGTGGAGGGAAGCTCCTCCGGGGAGCTGTTTTTT
d_call: NA
v_call: TRBV9
j_call: TRBJ2-2
clone_size: NA

cdr3_aa: CASSRGSDTIYF
cdr3_nt: TGTGCCAGCAGTCGAGGTTCGGACACCATATATTTT
d_call: NA
v_call: TRBV6-5
j_call: TRBJ1-3
clone_size: NA

cdr3_aa: CASSVNPQETQYF
cdr3_nt: TGTGCCAGCAGCGTAAACCCGCAAGAGACCCAGTACTTC
d_call: NA
v_call: TRBV9
j_call: TRBJ2-5
clone_size: NA

cdr3_aa: CASSLRGSGSTDTQYF
cdr3_nt: TGTGCCAGCAGCTTACGAGGTAGCGGGAGCACAGATACGCAGTATTTT
d_call: TRBD2
v_call: TRBV9
j_call: TRBJ2-3
clone_size: NA

cdr3_aa: CAISGTGLTDTQYF
cdr3_nt: TGTGCCATCAGCGGGACAGGGCTCACAGATACGCAGTATTTT
d_call: TRBD1
v_call: TRBV10-3
j_call: TRBJ2-3
clone_size: NA

cdr3_aa: CSARDWSYQFF
cdr3_nt: TGCAGTGCTAGAGATTGGTCCTACCAGTTCTTC
d_call: NA
v_call: TRBV20-1
j_call: TRBJ2-1
clone_size: NA